This T cell receptor beta chain was captured in a study of shared clonotypes between healthy human individuals. Across the study: Each donor had three CD4 naive, three CD4 memory, two CD8 naive and one CD8 memory plate.

CDR3 length: 15 residues. Germline CDR1 reads MNHEY; CDR2 reads SVGAGI. The V end was cut by 6 bases, the J end by 4 bases, with 18 bases between. Donors, without exception, were Caucasian adults residing in Nashville, Tennessee. The authors divided CD4+ cells into CD45RA+ naive and CD45RA-negative memory subsets. Authors' processing steps: Junction-only sequences produced by ImmunoSEQ had no quality scores, so filtering differed. The repertoire was sequenced with immunoSEQ multiplex PCR; TCRdb's copy has only in-frame clones and lacks some. V, J and clone size are taken as reported in that table, and D and trimming were inferred from the DNA itself. Among 2.3 million or so clones listed, approximately 93% were seen once.

Material: naive CD4+ T cells from PBMCs. Regarding subset: CD45RA+ positively selected. This sequence joins TRBV6-5 and TRBJ1-2; D ambiguous. The clonotype comes from a man between 18 and 29 years old in good health. Some clones in this sample may be carry-over from other donors' samples. CDR3 nucleotides: TGTGCCAGCAGAGACCCCACGGGAGGATCCTATGGCTACACCTTC. This translates into CASRDPTGGSYGYTF.